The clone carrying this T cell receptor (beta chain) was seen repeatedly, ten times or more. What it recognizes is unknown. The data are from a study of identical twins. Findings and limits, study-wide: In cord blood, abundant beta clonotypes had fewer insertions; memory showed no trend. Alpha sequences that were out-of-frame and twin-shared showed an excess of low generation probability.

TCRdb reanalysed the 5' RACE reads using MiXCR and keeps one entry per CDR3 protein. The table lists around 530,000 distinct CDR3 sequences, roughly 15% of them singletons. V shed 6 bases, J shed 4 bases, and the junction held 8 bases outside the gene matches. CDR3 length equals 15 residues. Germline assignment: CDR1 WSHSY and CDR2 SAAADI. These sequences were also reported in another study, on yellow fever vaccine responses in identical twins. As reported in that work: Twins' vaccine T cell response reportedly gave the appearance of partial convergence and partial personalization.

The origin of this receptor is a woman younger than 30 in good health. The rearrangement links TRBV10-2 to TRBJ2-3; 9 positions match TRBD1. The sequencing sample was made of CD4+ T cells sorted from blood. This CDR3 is CASREIQGAADTQYF. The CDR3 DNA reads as TGCGCCAGCAGAGAGATACAGGGGGCGGCAGATACGCAGTATTTT.